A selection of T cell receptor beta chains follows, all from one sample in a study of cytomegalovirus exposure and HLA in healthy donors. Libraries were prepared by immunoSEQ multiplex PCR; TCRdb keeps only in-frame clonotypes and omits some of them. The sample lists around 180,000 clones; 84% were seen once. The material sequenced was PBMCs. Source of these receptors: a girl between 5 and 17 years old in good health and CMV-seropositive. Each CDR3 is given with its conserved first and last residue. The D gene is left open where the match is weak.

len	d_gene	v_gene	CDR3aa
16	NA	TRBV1	CTSSQGIGQNNQPQHF
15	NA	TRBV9	CASSVHAEVRAEQYF
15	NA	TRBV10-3	CAISESGLATNEQFF
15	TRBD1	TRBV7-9	CASSSGTGGLETQYF
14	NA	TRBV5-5	CASRRGGFVDGYTF
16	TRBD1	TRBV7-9	CASSLAGQGEKYTIYF
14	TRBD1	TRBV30	CAWSSDRLNTEAFF
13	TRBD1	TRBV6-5	CASSRTGGETQYF
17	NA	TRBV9	CASSPPWQGPMNTEAFF
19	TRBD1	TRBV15	CATSRAWAQTGSSGNTIYF
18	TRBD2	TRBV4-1	CASSQEFGLAGIGYTQYF
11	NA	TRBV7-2	CASRSRTEAFF
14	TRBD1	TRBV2	CASRDRPSLYEQYF
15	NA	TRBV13	CASTSTGAYNSPLHF
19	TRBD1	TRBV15	CATSGGQGQSYSGANVLTF
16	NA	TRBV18	CASSLGAPGIGNEQFF
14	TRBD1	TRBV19	CASETGASNYGYTF
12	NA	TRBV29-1	CSAWPLSGEQFF
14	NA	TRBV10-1	CASSSLPLNTEAFF
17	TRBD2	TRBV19	CASSIRLAGGSYNEQFF
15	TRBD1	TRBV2	CASSKDRGPYNEQFF
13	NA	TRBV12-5	CASGLSRGGTQYF
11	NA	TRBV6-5	CASRRNTEAFF
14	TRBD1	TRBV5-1	CASSKGQGYTEAFF
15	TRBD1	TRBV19	CASSDRDREPDTQYF
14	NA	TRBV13	CASSSPDRQETQYF
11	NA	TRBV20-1	CSARLEGWYTF